These T cell receptor beta chains were read from a single sample in a study of prognosis after radiotherapy for stage I lung cancer. TCRdb re-analysed the multiplex PCR reads in MiXCR, keeping a single row per CDR3 protein. The sample shows 30,000 or so distinct CDR3 sequences, roughly 30% of them seen only once. The sample was PBMCs, taken before or after stereotactic body radiation therapy (not recorded which). The receptors here all came from a donor at least 50 years old with non-small cell lung cancer. The CDR3 runs from the conserved cysteine through the conserved F or W. The order of the fields is V gene, J gene, CDR3 protein.

TRBV4-1	TRBJ1-4	CASSQRGREKLFF
TRBV2	TRBJ2-2	CASSDGRLAGAGELFF
TRBV30	TRBJ2-2	CAWSGHLAGELFF
TRBV20-1	TRBJ2-7	CSARDRTGADGQYF
TRBV30	TRBJ2-1	CAWSPPPSGLAGEQFF
TRBV9	TRBJ2-5	CASSVDPAGGNQETQYF
TRBV24-1	TRBJ2-1	CATSATGFSNEQFF
TRBV27	TRBJ1-6	CASSFAATNSPLHF
TRBV6-2/TRBV6-3	TRBJ1-1	CARSPGTDNNEAFF
TRBV3-1	TRBJ2-5	CASSSSKTQYF
TRBV20-1	TRBJ2-7	CSARYLGESGYEQYF
TRBV7-9	TRBJ2-1	CASSLGDREKFF
TRBV30	TRBJ1-1	CALIESPRAFF
TRBV5-5	TRBJ2-7	CASSYGTGRSYEQYF
TRBV10-3	TRBJ1-5	CAISESRGDQPQHF
TRBV9	TRBJ2-5	CASSVGEQPEETQYF
TRBV6-1	TRBJ1-2	CASSVTKGNRGYTF
TRBV10-3	TRBJ1-3	CAISDGTLGSSGNTIYF
TRBV20-1	TRBJ1-1	CSVSPGAGEAF
TRBV28	TRBJ2-2	CASSLRRRELFF
TRBV5-1	TRBJ1-1	CASSLVLNTEAFF
TRBV20-1	TRBJ2-7	CSVEPTATSYEQYF
TRBV20-1	TRBJ1-5	CSAREEGGVSNQPQHF
TRBV6-1	TRBJ1-2	CASRDRGGYGYTF
TRBV10-2	TRBJ2-4	CASSEVGAVAKNIQYF
TRBV30	TRBJ2-5	CAWSAGGVETQYF
TRBV28	TRBJ1-4	CASRPGGTANEKLFF
TRBV12-3/TRBV12-4	TRBJ2-4	CARSLSRTASAGNIKYF
TRBV6-5	TRBJ1-1	CASSYLNLGTEAFF
TRBV6-2/TRBV6-3	TRBJ2-1	CVSSEYWPGQFF
TRBV18	TRBJ1-1	CASSATRLGDTEAFF
TRBV6-1	TRBJ1-5	CASSELWGQGNQPQHF
TRBV19	TRBJ2-5	CASRGGQETQYF
TRBV19	TRBJ1-6	CASCGRTVFHSPLHF
TRBV5-6	TRBJ1-1	CASSLEVKQMNIEAFF
TRBV30	TRBJ2-7	CAWSVYRISYEQYF
TRBV30	TRBJ2-1	CAWGGLAVGEQFF